This T cell receptor beta chain appears in the sequencing data of a study of blood T cell repertoires in COVID-19. Study-wide background: The study drew acute and convalescent COVID-19 samples from the United States, Italy and Spain. In each case, the material was cDNA or gDNA derived from T cells, B-cell-depleted T cells, or PBMCs.

In Seattle, patients joined the study during active infection and were tracked longitudinally. There are 15 residues in the CDR3. V was clipped by 0 bases and J by 6 bases, with 13 bases between them. Germline V gives CDR1 SGHTA, CDR2 FQGTGA. Original methodology: The authors estimated nucleated cell counts from reference gene primer amplification. This table comes from immunoSEQ multiplex PCR, and its TCRdb copy is limited to in-frame clones, with some not included. V, J and clone size were drawn from that table, and D and trimming were deduced from the DNA. Of 180,000 or so clones listed, 65% to 85% are singletons.

The sequencing sample was made of peripheral blood. The TCR originated in a woman aged 40 to 49 with COVID-19, enrolled during active disease. The genes are TRBV7-3 and TRBJ2-3; D is possibly TRBD2 (6 bases). The CDR3 protein is CASSLTSGPADTQYF. The CDR3 coding sequence is TGTGCCAGCAGCTTAACGAGCGGGCCCGCGGATACGCAGTATTTT.